This entry lists 7 T cell receptor beta chains sequenced from one sample in a study of OX40 agonist ivuxolimab in advanced cancers. The table came from immunoSEQ multiplex PCR; TCRdb's copy has only in-frame clones and leaves some out. Of fewer than 20,000 clones listed, 70% to 80% were seen once; the top ten hold 16%. This sample comprised CD4+ or CD8+ T cells sorted from blood, obtained in a trial of the OX40 agonist ivuxolimab. Source of these receptors: an adult with an advanced solid tumor such as melanoma, head and neck, liver or kidney cancer.

The chain has TRBV11-3 and TRBJ2-1, with 8 bases fitting TRBD2. This CDR3 contains 15 residues. With V trimmed by 6 bases and J by 4 bases, 8 bases remained unmatched. Per germline, CDR1 SGHNT and CDR2 YENEEA. The CDR3 coding sequence is TGTGCCAGCAGTTCGTCTAGCGGGCGGTACAATGAGCAGTTCTTC. The encoded protein is CASSSSSGRYNEQFF.

The genes are TRBV27 and TRBJ2-5, with 9 bases lining up with TRBD1. CDR3 length equals 15 residues. CDR1 is MNHEY and CDR2 is SMNVEV in the germline V gene (reference sequence). V lost 2 bases, J lost 5 bases, and 6 bases stayed unmatched. The CDR3 bases are TGTGCCAGCAGTTTAAGGGGACAGGGTTCGGAGACCCAGTACTTC. Protein sequence: CASSLRGQGSETQYF.

CDR3 protein: CASSLSASGNEQFF. The CDR3 region has the DNA TGTGCCAGCAGTTTAAGCGCTAGCGGGAATGAGCAGTTCTTC. The genes are TRBV27 and TRBJ2-1; TRBD2 agrees at 8 bases. Germline CDR1 reads MNHEY; CDR2 reads SMNVEV (reference sequence). With 2 bases clipped from V and 7 bases from J, the junction kept 4 bases outside the gene matches. This CDR3 is built from 14 residues.

CDR3 sequence (DNA): TGTGCCAGCAGTTCTAGCCCGGGACAGGGTATTTCTGGCTACACCTTC. This translates into CASSSSPGQGISGYTF. This sequence joins TRBV27 and TRBJ1-2, with 9 bases lining up with TRBD1. Germline lookup yields CDR1 MNHEY and CDR2 SMNVEV (reference sequence). The V and J ends lost 4 bases and 7 bases, in that order; junction bases with no gene match: 13. The CDR3 length is 16 residues.

The table lists this clone with a few counts. The chain couples TRBV9 to TRBJ1-6; D possibly corresponds to TRBD1 (5 bases). Germline V gene lookup returns CDR1 SGDLS and CDR2 YYNGEE. The CDR3 has 14 amino acids. V lost 1 base, J lost 8 bases, and 10 bases lay in between. The CDR3 DNA reads TGTGCCAGCAGCGTAAACCAGGGCTATTCACCCCTCCACTTT. Translated, it gives CASSVNQGYSPLHF.

The J gene is TRBJ2-7, the V gene TRBV27, with 9 positions matching TRBD1. The V gene's germline CDR1 is MNHEY and CDR2 SMNVEV (reference sequence). The junction had 17 bases not matched to a gene; V was cut back by 6 bases and J by 5 bases. This CDR3 contains 17 residues. CDR3 sequence reads: CASSQDRGRGYGHEQYF. In DNA form, the CDR3 reads TGTGCCAGCAGCCAGGACAGGGGAAGGGGGTATGGGCACGAGCAGTACTTC.

This sequence joins TRBV4-3 and TRBJ2-5, with D unresolved. The V and J ends lost 2 bases and 1 base respectively, with 11 bases between them. The germline gives CDR1 LGHNA, CDR2 YSLEER. CDR3 length equals 15 residues. In DNA form, the CDR3 reads TGCGCCAGCAGCCAAAGTCCAGGATCCCAAGAGACCCAGTACTTC. As protein: CASSQSPGSQETQYF.